Following are 21 T cell receptor beta chains from one sample sequenced in a study of technical replicates of blood from a few donors. TCRdb keeps only in-frame clones here, not all; method: immunoSEQ multiplex PCR. Of under 90,000 clones detected, 93% appear once; the ten largest clones hold roughly 0.25%. The sample consisted of T cells isolated from PBMCs. Receptors were obtained from a human donor in good health.

The chain employs TRBV7-8 and TRBJ2-7, with D tentatively TRBD1 (5 bases). The germline gives CDR1 SGHVS, CDR2 FQNEAQ. V was clipped by 3 bases and J by 0 bases, with 9 bases between them. The CDR3 is made up of 14 amino acids. As DNA, the CDR3 is TGTGCCAGCAGCTTCCAGGGAAGCTCCTACGAGCAGTACTTC. Translation: CASSFQGSSYEQYF.

This clone came up once. This chain links TRBV6-1 with TRBJ1-2; D is unresolved. The CDR3 runs to 13 residues. Trimming stripped 2 bases from V and 8 bases from J, with 12 bases between. Per germline, CDR1 MNHNS and CDR2 SASEGT. The CDR3 spells CASSENEPLGYTF. CDR3 nucleotides: TGTGCCAGCAGTGAAAATGAGCCCTTAGGCTACACCTTC.

The chain joins TRBV6-5 to TRBJ1-5, with unresolved D. The CDR3 contains 12 residues. Germline values: CDR1 MNHEY, CDR2 SVGAGI. Trimming left V 5 bases short and J 4 bases short, with 6 bases between. CDR3 protein: CASSRTNQPQHF. The CDR3 region has the DNA TGTGCCAGCAGTCGGACTAATCAGCCCCAGCATTTT.

In this sample, this clone turned up once. V usage is TRBV29-1 and J usage is TRBJ1-1; 8 bases are a match to TRBD1. Germline trimming cut 0 bases from V and 4 bases from J; bases unmatched to any gene: 7. CDR1 is SQVTM, CDR2 ANQGSEA, per germline. This CDR3 contains 15 residues. The CDR3 DNA is TGCAGCGTTGAAGAAACAGGGGGGAGGGGCACTGAAGCTTTCTTT. Its translation: CSVEETGGRGTEAFF.

The chain is built from TRBV6-1 and TRBJ2-1; 7 nucleotides agree with TRBD2. Trimming took 5 bases from V and 1 from J; bases not matched to a gene: 2. CDR3 length equals 14 residues. Looked up from germline, CDR1 is MNHNS and CDR2 is SASEGT. DNA of the CDR3: TGTGCCAGCAGTCCGGGGGGATCCTACAATGAGCAGTTCTTC. Translated: CASSPGGSYNEQFF.

This chain uses TRBV28 with TRBJ2-5; 8 bases map to TRBD2. CDR1 is MDHEN and CDR2 is SYDVKM in the germline V gene. The ends lost 2 bases at V and 3 bases at J; junction bases unmatched: 23. This CDR3 contains 21 residues. The chain's CDR3 is CASSLVGRWLSGEAGEETQYF. CDR3 DNA: TGTGCCAGCAGTTTAGTGGGACGTTGGTTATCTGGCGAAGCGGGAGAAGAGACCCAGTACTTC.

The J gene is TRBJ1-3, the V gene TRBV9; D ambiguous. CDR1 and CDR2 from the germline V gene are SGDLS and YYNGEE. This CDR3 region has 18 residues. Deletions cut 4 bases from V and 2 bases from J, with 22 bases between. The CDR3: CASSSSPGLTTPGNTIYF. CDR3 coding DNA: TGTGCCAGCAGCTCTTCCCCCGGACTGACAACCCCTGGAAACACCATATATTTT.

V gene TRBV5-6 combines with J gene TRBJ1-1, with 7 bases aligning to TRBD1. V trimming: 4 bases; J trimming: 11 bases; junction bases outside the gene matches: 5. This CDR3 region has 11 residues. Germline assignment: CDR1 SGHDT and CDR2 YYEEEE. CDR3: CASSDRVAAFF. DNA for the CDR3: TGTGCCAGCAGCGACAGGGTGGCGGCTTTCTTT.

The rearrangement joins TRBV19 to TRBJ2-1; 14 bases line up with TRBD2. The CDR3 consists of 17 residues. With V trimmed by 3 bases and J by 5 bases, 6 bases remained unmatched. Looked up from germline, CDR1 is LNHDA and CDR2 is SQIVND (reference sequence). As DNA, the CDR3 is TGTGCCAGTAGTATCAGACTAGCGGGAGGGCCTCACAATGAGCAGTTCTTC. Residues: CASSIRLAGGPHNEQFF.

This clone came up once. The gene calls are TRBV2 and TRBJ2-1, with a possible D match to TRBD2 (6 bases). Germline CDR1 and CDR2: SNHLY and FYNNEI. The CDR3 is 14 residues long. V lost 2 bases to trimming and J lost 5 bases, with 10 bases between them. CDR3 residues: CASSEQLANNEQFF. CDR3 nucleotide sequence: TGTGCCAGCAGTGAACAACTAGCTAACAATGAGCAGTTCTTC.

There are a few counts of this clone. The chain couples TRBV4-2 to TRBJ2-1; TRBD2 matches at 7 bases. The CDR3 contains 15 residues. The germline V gene encodes CDR1 LGHNA and CDR2 YNFKEQ. J gave up 12 bases and V 0 bases, and 11 bases lay outside the gene matches. The CDR3 is CASSQDKAQLARQFF. The CDR3 DNA sequence: TGTGCCAGCAGCCAAGATAAGGCCCAACTAGCGCGGCAGTTCTTC.

The chain uses TRBV5-8 and TRBJ2-5; 11 nucleotides match TRBD1. Trimming removed 2 bases from V and 4 bases from J; junction bases left unmatched: 4. The CDR3 sequence is 15 residues long. Germline V lookup: CDR1 SGHTS, CDR2 YDEGEE. The CDR3 loop reads CASSFGTGGSETQYF. CDR3 in DNA: TGTGCCAGCAGCTTTGGGACAGGGGGGTCAGAGACCCAGTACTTC.

This chain joins TRBV2 and TRBJ2-7; D uncertain. CDR3 length: 15 residues. With 7 bases removed from V and 2 bases from J, the gap between germline ends came to 18 bases. Per the germline V gene, CDR1 is SNHLY and CDR2 is FYNNEI. The DNA of the CDR3 is TGTGCCAGCACTGCCTCGAACAGACCACCCTACGAGCAGTACTTC. It yields the protein CASTASNRPPYEQYF.

This chain joins TRBV4-1 and TRBJ1-2; TRBD1 is a possible D gene (5 bases). V was trimmed by 5 bases and J by 3 bases, leaving 19 bases between them. Germline V gene data show CDR1 as MGHRA and CDR2 as YSYEKL. The CDR3 is made up of 16 amino acids. The CDR3 DNA is TGCGCCAGCAGCTTCCAGGCACAGGTTGGGGACTATGGCTACACCTTC. Its protein is CASSFQAQVGDYGYTF.

This chain links TRBV30 with TRBJ2-3; 9 positions agree with TRBD2. V shed 5 bases, J shed 5 bases, and the junction held 11 bases outside the gene matches. This CDR3 is built from 15 residues. Germline V gene sequence: CDR1 GTSNPN, CDR2 SVGIG (reference sequence). CDR3: CAWSFGGGVQDTQYF. The CDR3 nucleotides are TGTGCCTGGTCATTTGGCGGGGGGGTTCAAGATACGCAGTATTTT.

V is TRBV29-1 and J is TRBJ2-1, with TRBD2 matching over 11 bases. The CDR3 spans 15 residues. V shed 7 bases and J 5 bases; nucleotides not matched to a gene: 10. Germline V lookup: CDR1 SQVTM, CDR2 ANQGSEA. The CDR3 is CSDSLAGGPNNEQFF. Written as DNA, the CDR3 is TGCAGCGATTCCTTAGCGGGAGGGCCTAACAATGAGCAGTTCTTC.

This clone turned up a few times. The chain recombines TRBV27 with TRBJ1-1, with no clear D. Germline lookup yields CDR1 MNHEY and CDR2 SMNVEV (reference sequence). V was pared by 5 bases and J by 7 bases, with 17 bases between. The CDR3 totals 14 residues. The CDR3 nucleotides read TGTGCCAGCAGTGTGACAATCGCTTCCCTTGAAGCTTTCTTT. Translated: CASSVTIASLEAFF.

V is TRBV21-1 and J is TRBJ2-7; the table gives TRBD1 as D, unverified against the DNA. TRBV21-1 is a recognized pseudogene. The length of the CDR3 is 15 residues. The CDR3 nucleotides are TGTGCCAGCAGCAAAGCGGCAGGGGACTCCTACGAGCAGTACTTC. Its protein product is CASSKAAGDSYEQYF.

V gene TRBV9 combines with J gene TRBJ1-2; TRBD1 matches at 7 bases. V gave up 0 bases and J gave up 5 bases; unmatched junction bases: 4. CDR3 length: 14 amino acids. Germline lookup yields CDR1 SGDLS and CDR2 YYNGEE. CDR3 nucleotides: TGTGCCAGCAGCGTAGAACAGGGGCCGTATGGCTACACCTTC. The encoded protein is CASSVEQGPYGYTF.

The chain joins TRBV4-1 to TRBJ2-1, with D possibly matching TRBD2 (5 bases). Germline V lookup: CDR1 MGHRA, CDR2 YSYEKL. Trimming left V 4 bases short and J 8 bases short, with 18 bases between. The length of the CDR3 is 15 residues. Written as DNA, the CDR3 is TGCGCCAGCAGCCTGACTACGCCTTCGACGGATGAGCAGTTCTTC. This sequence encodes CASSLTTPSTDEQFF.

The CDR3 here is CASSWGTSGPYEQYF. The CDR3 region has the DNA TGTGCCAGCAGTTGGGGGACTAGCGGACCCTACGAGCAGTACTTC. This chain connects TRBV28 to TRBJ2-7; 11 nucleotides match TRBD2. V lost 4 bases, J lost 2 bases, and 4 bases stayed unmatched. Germline V CDR1 and CDR2: MDHEN, SYDVKM. CDR3 length equals 15 residues.